This entry is about one T cell receptor (beta chain). What it binds is unknown. This entry belongs to a study of cytomegalovirus exposure and HLA in healthy donors. Primers: 60 Vbeta forward and 13 Jbeta reverse. Generated by immunoSEQ multiplex PCR, the TCRdb table keeps only in-frame clones and is missing some. The sample consists of about 150,000 clones, about 72% of them appearing once. Study-level findings and limits: In vitro testing confirmed a few CMV-associated chains as specific for CMV antigens.

The CDR3 runs 13 residues. V lost 5 bases to trimming and J lost 8 bases; unmatched junction nucleotides: 1. From germline, CDR1 is MGHRA and CDR2 YSYEKL. The sample was PBMCs. The TCR originated in a man aged 55 to 70 in good health and CMV-seronegative. The V gene is TRBV4-1, the J gene TRBJ2-4; 12 bases agree with TRBD1. The chain's CDR3 is CASSGDRGHIQYF. CDR3 DNA sequence: TGCGCCAGCAGCGGGGACAGGGGGCACATTCAGTACTTC.